This TCR beta chain was identified in a study of blood T cell repertoires in COVID-19. Some clones are missing from TCRdb's copy, which holds only in-frame ones; the method was immunoSEQ multiplex PCR. The top ten clones hold over 9.5% of a sample with approximately 300,000 clones, just over 85% of them seen once. The source is a woman younger than 35 who had recovered from COVID-19. Input material: PBMCs or T cells enriched from blood (not recorded which).

The CDR3 sequence is CASSLAGTVYTEAFF. CDR3 in DNA: TGTGCCAGCAGCTTAGCCGGGACAGTTTACACTGAAGCTTTCTTT. This chain uses TRBV11-2 with TRBJ1-1, with 7 bases identical to TRBD1. The CDR3 spans 15 residues. Germline V gene data show CDR1 as SGHAT and CDR2 as FQNNGV. The J segment lost 3 bases and the V segment lost 1 base, leaving 5 bases of the junction unmatched.